The TCR beta chain under discussion was sequenced for a study of beta chain features in type 1 diabetes. Notes on this clone: Antigen specificity is unknown.

Study-wide findings and caveats: In these data, an HLA type influence on TCRB rearrangement remained unresolved. cDNA-based reads could over-represent cells with high TCR expression.

A CD45RO/CCR7/CD25/CD127/CD95/CD27 panel sorted naive, central memory, regulatory and stem cell-like memory CD4+ cells. This CDR3 contains 11 residues. Germline V gene data show CDR1 as DFQATT and CDR2 as SNEGSKA (reference sequence). J gave up 15 bases and V 2 bases, and 1 base lay outside the gene matches. Investigators reverse transcribed all isolated RNA, so they sequenced expressed TCRB transcripts. Naive, central memory and regulatory T cell samples produced a mean of roughly 3.5 million reads. The table came from immunoSEQ multiplex PCR; TCRdb's copy has only in-frame clones and leaves some out. In the table there are fewer than 200,000 clones, about 13% of which are singletons.

This receptor was obtained from a young woman in good health. The genes are TRBV20-1 and TRBJ2-1, with 13 nucleotides matching TRBD2. The sequenced sample consisted of central memory CD4+ T cells from blood. CDR3 coding DNA: TGCAGTGCTAGAACTAGCGGGAGGGGGTTCTTC. Translation gives CSARTSGRGFF.